Listed below are T cell receptor beta chains from one sample, sequenced in a study of cytomegalovirus exposure and HLA in healthy donors. The method was immunoSEQ multiplex PCR; TCRdb's version includes in-frame clones alone and lacks a portion of them. Its listing shows over 75,000 clones. Input material: PBMCs. The source is a girl aged 10 to 17 in good health and CMV-seropositive. Both conserved end residues are part of each CDR3. The D gene is left open where the match is weak.

j_call: TRBJ1-1
v_call: TRBV5-1
d_call: -
cdr3_aa: CASSPGGRDEAFF
cdr3_nt: TGCGCCAGCAGCCCGGGAGGCAGGGATGAAGCTTTCTTT

j_call: TRBJ1-2
v_call: TRBV18
d_call: -
cdr3_aa: CASSPPGSPYGYTF
cdr3_nt: TGTGCCAGCTCACCCCCGGGGAGCCCATATGGCTACACCTTC

j_call: TRBJ1-6
v_call: TRBV5-4
d_call: -
cdr3_aa: CASSFGNSPLHF
cdr3_nt: TGTGCCAGCAGCTTCGGGAATTCACCCCTCCACTTT

j_call: TRBJ2-7
v_call: TRBV9
d_call: TRBD2
cdr3_aa: CASSVGLAGGLEQYF
cdr3_nt: TGTGCCAGCAGCGTAGGGCTGGCGGGGGGGCTCGAGCAGTACTTC

j_call: TRBJ2-7
v_call: TRBV10-3
d_call: TRBD1
cdr3_aa: CAISRTGRAYEQYF
cdr3_nt: TGTGCCATCAGTCGGACAGGCCGCGCCTACGAGCAGTACTTC

j_call: TRBJ2-2
v_call: TRBV27
d_call: -
cdr3_aa: CASRIYDRMPGELFF
cdr3_nt: TGTGCCAGCAGAATTTACGACAGGATGCCCGGGGAGCTGTTTTTT

j_call: TRBJ2-3
v_call: TRBV7-2
d_call: TRBD1
cdr3_aa: CASSGGTGWNPDTQYF
cdr3_nt: TGTGCCAGCAGCGGTGGGACAGGGTGGAATCCAGATACGCAGTATTTT

j_call: TRBJ2-5
v_call: TRBV19
d_call: TRBD1
cdr3_aa: CASSMPTGGDLQETQYF
cdr3_nt: TGTGCCAGTAGTATGCCCACAGGGGGCGACCTCCAAGAGACCCAGTACTTC

j_call: TRBJ1-5
v_call: TRBV30
d_call: TRBD1
cdr3_aa: CAWSVGQGGQPQHF
cdr3_nt: TGTGCCTGGAGTGTGGGGCAGGGGGGTCAGCCCCAGCATTTT

j_call: TRBJ1-1
v_call: TRBV5-6
d_call: -
cdr3_aa: CASSLLSGQGYTEAFF
cdr3_nt: TGTGCCAGCAGCTTGCTTTCCGGGCAGGGATACACTGAAGCTTTCTTT

j_call: TRBJ1-1
v_call: TRBV9
d_call: -
cdr3_aa: CASSVKRWGVWNTEAFF
cdr3_nt: TGTGCCAGCAGCGTCAAGAGGTGGGGGGTGTGGAACACTGAAGCTTTCTTT

j_call: TRBJ2-3
v_call: TRBV14
d_call: -
cdr3_aa: CASSQVGGLTDTQYF
cdr3_nt: TGTGCCAGCAGCCAAGTTGGGGGCCTCACAGATACGCAGTATTTT

j_call: TRBJ2-7
v_call: TRBV6-1
d_call: TRBD1
cdr3_aa: CASTPPPGQGYEQYF
cdr3_nt: TGTGCCAGCACCCCTCCTCCGGGACAGGGGTACGAGCAGTACTTC

j_call: TRBJ2-2
v_call: TRBV30
d_call: -
cdr3_aa: CAWSFRTGELFF
cdr3_nt: TGTGCCTGGAGTTTTCGGACCGGGGAGCTGTTTTTT

j_call: TRBJ2-3
v_call: TRBV11-3
d_call: TRBD2
cdr3_aa: CASSSRTSGRSTDTQYF
cdr3_nt: TGTGCCAGCAGCTCAAGGACTAGCGGGCGCAGCACAGATACGCAGTATTTT

j_call: TRBJ2-7
v_call: TRBV5-1
d_call: TRBD1
cdr3_aa: CASSSDRVGYEQYF
cdr3_nt: TGCGCCAGCAGCTCCGACAGGGTTGGGTACGAGCAGTACTTC

j_call: TRBJ1-4
v_call: TRBV5-1
d_call: -
cdr3_aa: CASKGRGSHEKLFF
cdr3_nt: TGCGCCAGCAAGGGGCGGGGGAGCCATGAAAAACTGTTTTTT

j_call: TRBJ1-2
v_call: TRBV6-1
d_call: TRBD1
cdr3_aa: CASSDTTGYGYTF
cdr3_nt: TGTGCCAGCAGTGACACGACAGGGTACGGCTACACCTTC

j_call: TRBJ2-2
v_call: TRBV4-3
d_call: -
cdr3_aa: CASSHNSLANTGELFF
cdr3_nt: TGCGCCAGCAGCCACAACAGTCTCGCGAACACCGGGGAGCTGTTTTTT

j_call: TRBJ2-2
v_call: TRBV28
d_call: -
cdr3_aa: CASRSGTAGTGELFF
cdr3_nt: TGTGCCAGCCGATCCGGGACAGCGGGCACCGGGGAGCTGTTTTTT

j_call: TRBJ2-7
v_call: TRBV4-3
d_call: TRBD1
cdr3_aa: CASSQWDRGTSYEQYF
cdr3_nt: TGCGCCAGCAGCCAATGGGACAGGGGCACCTCCTACGAGCAGTACTTC

j_call: TRBJ1-2
v_call: TRBV6-5
d_call: TRBD1
cdr3_aa: CASSLDGTGVRGYTF
cdr3_nt: TGTGCCAGCAGCCTCGACGGGACAGGGGTTCGTGGCTACACCTTC

j_call: TRBJ2-7
v_call: TRBV5-5
d_call: -
cdr3_aa: CASSTRQVSYEQYF
cdr3_nt: TGTGCCAGCAGCACCCGACAGGTCTCCTACGAGCAGTACTTC

j_call: TRBJ1-6
v_call: TRBV27
d_call: -
cdr3_aa: CASSSDDRYTLHF
cdr3_nt: TGTGCCAGCAGTTCCGATGACAGGTACACCCTCCACTTT

j_call: TRBJ1-1
v_call: TRBV11-2
d_call: -
cdr3_aa: CASSLESDLNTEAFF
cdr3_nt: TGTGCCAGCAGCTTAGAGAGCGATCTGAACACTGAAGCTTTCTTT

j_call: TRBJ2-2
v_call: TRBV7-8
d_call: TRBD2
cdr3_aa: CASSLLALNTGELFF
cdr3_nt: TGTGCCAGCAGCCTACTAGCGCTGAACACCGGGGAGCTGTTTTTT

j_call: TRBJ1-1
v_call: TRBV7-3
d_call: -
cdr3_aa: CASSLTRVGAEAFF
cdr3_nt: TGTGCCAGCAGCTTAACCAGGGTAGGGGCCGAAGCTTTCTTT

j_call: TRBJ1-2
v_call: TRBV30
d_call: -
cdr3_aa: CAWSVGPSTRWDYTF
cdr3_nt: TGTGCCTGGAGTGTGGGTCCTTCTACTAGGTGGGACTACACCTTC

j_call: TRBJ2-2
v_call: TRBV28
d_call: -
cdr3_aa: CASRGRGINTGELFF
cdr3_nt: TGTGCCAGCAGGGGACGGGGGATAAACACCGGGGAGCTGTTTTTT

j_call: TRBJ2-5
v_call: TRBV4-3
d_call: TRBD1
cdr3_aa: CASSQTAATGRQETQYF
cdr3_nt: TGCGCCAGCAGCCAAACAGCCGCGACAGGGAGACAAGAGACCCAGTACTTC

j_call: TRBJ1-2
v_call: TRBV7-8
d_call: -
cdr3_aa: CASSTRGGLYGYTF
cdr3_nt: TGTGCCAGCAGCACCCGGGGAGGGCTCTATGGCTACACCTTC

j_call: TRBJ2-2
v_call: TRBV6-5
d_call: TRBD2
cdr3_aa: CASSGTLAGTGELFF
cdr3_nt: TGTGCCAGCAGTGGAACCTTAGCGGGCACCGGGGAGCTGTTTTTT

j_call: TRBJ2-1
v_call: TRBV11-2
d_call: -
cdr3_aa: CASTSGGQDGEQFF
cdr3_nt: -

j_call: TRBJ1-2
v_call: TRBV4-3
d_call: -
cdr3_aa: CASSQVFPAGDVTF
cdr3_nt: TGCGCCAGCAGCCAAGTTTTTCCGGCCGGGGATGTCACCTTC

j_call: TRBJ1-5
v_call: TRBV9
d_call: -
cdr3_aa: CASSVGINHQPQHF
cdr3_nt: TGTGCCAGCAGCGTCGGGATCAACCATCAGCCCCAGCATTTT

j_call: TRBJ1-3
v_call: TRBV7-6
d_call: -
cdr3_aa: CASSLKATRAGNTIYF
cdr3_nt: TGTGCCAGCAGCTTAAAGGCGACGCGGGCTGGAAACACCATATATTTT

j_call: TRBJ2-1
v_call: TRBV9
d_call: TRBD1
cdr3_aa: CASKGQGGNNEQFF
cdr3_nt: TGTGCCAGCAAAGGACAGGGGGGAAACAATGAGCAGTTCTTC

j_call: TRBJ2-7
v_call: TRBV13
d_call: -
cdr3_aa: CASSFLRVRETGEQYF
cdr3_nt: TGTGCCAGCAGCTTTCTTAGGGTCAGGGAAACTGGCGAGCAGTACTTC

j_call: TRBJ2-3
v_call: TRBV19
d_call: -
cdr3_aa: CASSITVGAQYF
cdr3_nt: TGTGCCAGTAGTATAACGGTAGGGGCCCAGTATTTT

j_call: TRBJ1-1
v_call: TRBV6-5
d_call: -
cdr3_aa: CASSYARGTEAFF
cdr3_nt: TGTGCCAGCAGTTACGCCAGGGGAACTGAAGCTTTCTTT

j_call: TRBJ2-7
v_call: TRBV19
d_call: TRBD2
cdr3_aa: CASSITLAGTYEQYF
cdr3_nt: TGTGCCAGTAGTATCACACTAGCGGGAACCTACGAGCAGTACTTC

j_call: TRBJ1-1
v_call: TRBV4-3
d_call: TRBD1
cdr3_aa: CASSQGTVSEAFF
cdr3_nt: TGCGCCAGCAGCCAGGGGACAGTCTCTGAAGCTTTCTTT

j_call: TRBJ2-7
v_call: TRBV6-5
d_call: -
cdr3_aa: CASSRDLWEQYF
cdr3_nt: TGTGCCAGCAGCAGGGACTTGTGGGAGCAGTACTTC

j_call: TRBJ1-1
v_call: TRBV29-1
d_call: -
cdr3_aa: CSVQVVNTEAFF
cdr3_nt: TGCAGCGTCCAGGTGGTAAACACTGAAGCTTTCTTT

j_call: TRBJ2-1
v_call: TRBV5-1
d_call: TRBD1
cdr3_aa: CASSGQGWDEQFF
cdr3_nt: TGCGCCAGCAGCGGACAGGGGTGGGATGAGCAGTTCTTC

j_call: TRBJ1-6
v_call: TRBV19
d_call: -
cdr3_aa: CASSRRGTDSPLHF
cdr3_nt: TGTGCCAGTAGTAGAAGGGGAACCGATTCACCCCTCCACTTT

j_call: TRBJ1-2
v_call: TRBV7-9
d_call: -
cdr3_aa: CASSFLRGASDGYTF
cdr3_nt: TGTGCCAGCAGCTTTTTACGGGGGGCAAGTGATGGCTACACCTTC

j_call: TRBJ2-6
v_call: TRBV15
d_call: -
cdr3_aa: CATSLFSGANVLTF
cdr3_nt: TGTGCCACCAGTCTGTTCTCTGGGGCCAACGTCCTGACTTTC

j_call: TRBJ2-5
v_call: TRBV29-1
d_call: TRBD2
cdr3_aa: CRVGGETQYF
cdr3_nt: TGCAGGGTGGGGGGGGAGACCCAGTACTTC